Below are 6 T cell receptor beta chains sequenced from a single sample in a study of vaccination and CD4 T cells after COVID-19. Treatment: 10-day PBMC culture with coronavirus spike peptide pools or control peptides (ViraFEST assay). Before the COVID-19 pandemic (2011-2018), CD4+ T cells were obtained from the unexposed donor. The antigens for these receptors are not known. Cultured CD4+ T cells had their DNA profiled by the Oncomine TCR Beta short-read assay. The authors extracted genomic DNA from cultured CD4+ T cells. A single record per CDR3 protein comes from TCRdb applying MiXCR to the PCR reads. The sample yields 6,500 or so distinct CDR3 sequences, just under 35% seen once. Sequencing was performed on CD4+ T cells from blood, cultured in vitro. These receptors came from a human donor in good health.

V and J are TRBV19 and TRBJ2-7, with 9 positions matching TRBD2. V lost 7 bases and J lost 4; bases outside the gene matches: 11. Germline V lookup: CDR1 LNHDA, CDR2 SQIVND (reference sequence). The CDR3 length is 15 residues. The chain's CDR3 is CASTTTSGLLYEQYF. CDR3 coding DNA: TGTGCCAGTACCACGACTAGCGGCCTCTTATACGAGCAGTACTTC.

CDR3 region: CASSPGGRTTEAFF. CDR3 coding DNA: TGTGCCAGCAGCCCAGGGGGCAGGACCACTGAAGCTTTCTTT. V is TRBV28 and J is TRBJ1-1; 8 positions agree with TRBD1. Germline values: CDR1 MDHEN, CDR2 SYDVKM. Germline trimming cut 6 bases from V and 4 bases from J; bases unmatched to any gene: 7. The CDR3 covers 14 residues.

The DNA for the CDR3 is TGTGCCTGGAGTATGGGCAGGAGCTCCTACAATGAGCAGTTCTTC. Its translation: CAWSMGRSSYNEQFF. The V call is TRBV30, the J call TRBJ2-1; D is unclear. CDR3 length equals 15 residues. V dropped 2 bases and J dropped 0 bases, with 11 bases sitting between them. The germline CDR1 and CDR2 sequences are GTSNPN and SVGIG (reference sequence).

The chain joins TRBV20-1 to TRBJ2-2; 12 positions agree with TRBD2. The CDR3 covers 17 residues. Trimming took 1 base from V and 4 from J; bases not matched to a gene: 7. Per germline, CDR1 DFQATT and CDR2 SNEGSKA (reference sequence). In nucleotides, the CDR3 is TGCAGTGCTAGAGGCCTAGCGGGAGGGCCGGGCACCGGGGAGCTGTTTTTT. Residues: CSARGLAGGPGTGELFF.

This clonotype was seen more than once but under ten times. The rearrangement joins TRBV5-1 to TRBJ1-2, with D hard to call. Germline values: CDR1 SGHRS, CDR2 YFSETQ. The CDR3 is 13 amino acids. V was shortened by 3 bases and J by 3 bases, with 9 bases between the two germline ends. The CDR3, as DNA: TGCGCCAGCAGCTCGGACGGCTACTATGGCTACACCTTC. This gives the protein CASSSDGYYGYTF.

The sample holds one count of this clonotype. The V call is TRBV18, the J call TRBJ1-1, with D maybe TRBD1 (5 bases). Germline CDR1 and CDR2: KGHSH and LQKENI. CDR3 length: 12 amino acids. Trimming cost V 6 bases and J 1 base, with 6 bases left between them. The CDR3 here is CASSQGNTEAFF. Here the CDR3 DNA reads TGTGCCAGCTCGCAGGGGAACACTGAAGCTTTCTTT.